These T cell receptor beta chains were read from a single sample in a study of blood T cell repertoires in COVID-19. The table came from immunoSEQ multiplex PCR; TCRdb's copy has only in-frame clones and leaves some out. The table shows nearly 250,000 clones, with 85% to 90% occurring only once. Sequencing was performed on PBMCs or T cells enriched from blood (not recorded which). The receptors derive from a man aged 50 to 59 who had been exposed to COVID-19. CDR3s include the opening cysteine and the closing phenylalanine or tryptophan. Fields, in order: clone size, D gene, V gene, J gene, CDR3 DNA, CDR3 protein. A D gene is named only where the DNA matches it firmly. Size values are once, few and many counts, or a class for expanded clones, and some rows have none.

clone_size: once
d_call: .
v_call: TRBV14
j_call: TRBJ1-5
cdr3_nt: TGTGCCAGCAGTATTAGCAATCAGCCCCAGCATTTT
cdr3_aa: CASSISNQPQHF

clone_size: .
d_call: TRBD2
v_call: TRBV19
j_call: TRBJ2-7
cdr3_nt: TGTGCCAGTAGCCCATCCGGGGGGGGATCCTACGAGCAGTACTTC
cdr3_aa: CASSPSGGGSYEQYF

clone_size: .
d_call: .
v_call: TRBV27
j_call: TRBJ1-2
cdr3_nt: TGTGCCAGCAGTTTAGACACACGGTCTTATGGCTACACCTTC
cdr3_aa: CASSLDTRSYGYTF

clone_size: .
d_call: TRBD2
v_call: TRBV18
j_call: TRBJ2-4
cdr3_nt: TGTGCCAGCTCACTAGCGGGGGGGACCAAAAACATTCAGTACTTC
cdr3_aa: CASSLAGGTKNIQYF

clone_size: .
d_call: .
v_call: TRBV28
j_call: TRBJ1-4
cdr3_nt: TGTGCCAGCGTGACTCAGGGTGCAACTAATGAAAAACTGTTTTTT
cdr3_aa: CASVTQGATNEKLFF

clone_size: .
d_call: .
v_call: TRBV5-5
j_call: TRBJ2-1
cdr3_nt: TGTGCCAGCAGCCTGGACATTCCGAATGAGCAGTTCTTC
cdr3_aa: CASSLDIPNEQFF

clone_size: .
d_call: .
v_call: TRBV2
j_call: TRBJ2-1
cdr3_nt: TGTGCCAGCAGGACTCTGACGGGGGCCTACAATGAGCAGTTCTTC
cdr3_aa: CASRTLTGAYNEQFF

clone_size: .
d_call: TRBD2
v_call: TRBV10-2
j_call: TRBJ2-1
cdr3_nt: TGCGCCAGCAGTTCAACTAGCGGGAGGGCCTCCTACAATGAGCAGTTCTTC
cdr3_aa: CASSSTSGRASYNEQFF

clone_size: .
d_call: TRBD1
v_call: TRBV2
j_call: TRBJ1-6
cdr3_nt: TGTGCCAGCAGTCTTGAGGGACAGGGAGGTTCACCCCTCCACTTT
cdr3_aa: CASSLEGQGGSPLHF

clone_size: .
d_call: .
v_call: TRBV9
j_call: TRBJ1-5
cdr3_nt: TGTGCCAGCAGTGCCTCCGGGACTCATGGTGAGCCCCAGCATTTT
cdr3_aa: CASSASGTHGEPQHF

clone_size: .
d_call: .
v_call: TRBV11-1
j_call: TRBJ2-2
cdr3_nt: TGTGCCAGCAGCGTCACCGGGGGCACCGGGGAGCTGTTTTTT
cdr3_aa: CASSVTGGTGELFF

clone_size: .
d_call: .
v_call: TRBV27
j_call: TRBJ1-1
cdr3_nt: TGTGCCAGCAGTTTAGATATCGGGTCCATGAACACTGAAGCTTTCTTT
cdr3_aa: CASSLDIGSMNTEAFF

clone_size: .
d_call: .
v_call: TRBV2
j_call: TRBJ2-2
cdr3_nt: TGTGCCAGCACAGACAGAGCGAACACCGGGGAGCTGTTTTTT
cdr3_aa: CASTDRANTGELFF

clone_size: .
d_call: .
v_call: TRBV12-3/TRBV12-4
j_call: TRBJ2-7
cdr3_nt: TGTGCCAGCAGTTGGACCGGACACTACGAGCAGTACTTC
cdr3_aa: CASSWTGHYEQYF

clone_size: .
d_call: .
v_call: TRBV5-1
j_call: TRBJ2-1
cdr3_nt: TGCGCCAGCAGCTTTCCGGCGGGGTATTCGGGTGAGCAGTTCTTC
cdr3_aa: CASSFPAGYSGEQFF

clone_size: .
d_call: TRBD1
v_call: TRBV30
j_call: TRBJ1-1
cdr3_nt: TGTGCCTGGAGTTCCACCGGGACAGGGCATTCTTTCTTT
cdr3_aa: CAWSSTGTGHSFF

clone_size: .
d_call: TRBD1
v_call: TRBV27
j_call: TRBJ1-4
cdr3_nt: TGTGCCAGCAGATCGACAGGGGAAACTAATGAAAAACTGTTTTTT
cdr3_aa: CASRSTGETNEKLFF

clone_size: .
d_call: .
v_call: TRBV9
j_call: TRBJ1-3
cdr3_nt: TGTGCCAGCAGCTCTCAGGCCAACTCTGGAAACACCATATATTTT
cdr3_aa: CASSSQANSGNTIYF

clone_size: once
d_call: TRBD1
v_call: TRBV20-1
j_call: TRBJ1-5
cdr3_nt: TGCAGTGCTAGTGAGACAGGGTGGAATCAGCCCCAGCATTTT
cdr3_aa: CSASETGWNQPQHF

clone_size: once
d_call: .
v_call: TRBV4-2
j_call: TRBJ1-2
cdr3_nt: TGTGCCAGCAGCCAAGATCTTTTATCGGGGGGCGGGTATGGCTACACCTTC
cdr3_aa: CASSQDLLSGGGYGYTF

clone_size: .
d_call: TRBD1
v_call: TRBV5-1
j_call: TRBJ2-5
cdr3_nt: TGCGCCAGCAGCTGGGGACAGGACCAAGAGACCCAGTACTTC
cdr3_aa: CASSWGQDQETQYF

clone_size: .
d_call: TRBD2
v_call: TRBV5-1
j_call: TRBJ2-3
cdr3_nt: TGCGCCAGCAGCTTGGCTGTCGCAGCGGGGGGGATAGATACGCAGTATTTT
cdr3_aa: CASSLAVAAGGIDTQYF

clone_size: .
d_call: .
v_call: TRBV19
j_call: TRBJ2-5
cdr3_nt: TGTGCCAGTAACGACAGGTATGGAGAGACCCAGTACTTC
cdr3_aa: CASNDRYGETQYF

clone_size: .
d_call: .
v_call: TRBV28
j_call: TRBJ2-5
cdr3_nt: TGTGCCAGCAGCGGGACTGAAGAGACCCAGTACTTC
cdr3_aa: CASSGTEETQYF

clone_size: .
d_call: TRBD1
v_call: TRBV10-3
j_call: TRBJ2-1
cdr3_nt: TGTGCCATCAGATCGACAGGGGGCGCCTACAATGAGCAGTTCTTC
cdr3_aa: CAIRSTGGAYNEQFF

clone_size: .
d_call: TRBD1
v_call: TRBV2
j_call: TRBJ1-2
cdr3_nt: TGTGCCAGCAGTGGGGACAGCTATGGCTACACCTTC
cdr3_aa: CASSGDSYGYTF

clone_size: .
d_call: .
v_call: TRBV7-6
j_call: TRBJ1-1
cdr3_nt: TGTGCCAGCAGTCCCGACAGGATGATGAACACTGAAGCTTTCTTT
cdr3_aa: CASSPDRMMNTEAFF

clone_size: .
d_call: .
v_call: TRBV9
j_call: TRBJ1-4
cdr3_nt: TGTGCCAGCAGCGTTAACAGGGAAAAACTGTTTTTT
cdr3_aa: CASSVNREKLFF

clone_size: .
d_call: TRBD1
v_call: TRBV7-9
j_call: TRBJ1-2
cdr3_nt: TGTGCCAGCAGGGACAGACAGGGGGCATATTTGGACTATGGCTACACCTTC
cdr3_aa: CASRDRQGAYLDYGYTF

clone_size: .
d_call: TRBD1
v_call: TRBV5-1
j_call: TRBJ2-5
cdr3_nt: TGCGCCAGCAGTTACACAGGGGGCAGGGAGACCCAGTACTTC
cdr3_aa: CASSYTGGRETQYF

clone_size: .
d_call: .
v_call: TRBV28
j_call: TRBJ1-5
cdr3_nt: TGTGCCAGCAGCCCCCCCGGCGGAGTTCTACCCCAGCATTTT
cdr3_aa: CASSPPGGVLPQHF

clone_size: .
d_call: .
v_call: TRBV7-2
j_call: TRBJ1-1
cdr3_nt: TGTGCCAGCAGCTTAGTGGGTTGGGCAGATGAAGCTTTCTTT
cdr3_aa: CASSLVGWADEAFF

clone_size: .
d_call: .
v_call: TRBV7-9
j_call: TRBJ1-4
cdr3_nt: TGTGCCAGCAGTTTCACTACCGGGACTGCCCGGAAACTGTTTTTT
cdr3_aa: CASSFTTGTARKLFF

clone_size: .
d_call: TRBD2
v_call: TRBV7-3
j_call: TRBJ2-1
cdr3_nt: TGTGCCAGCAGCCCTAGCGGGGGGAGCTCCTACAATGAGCAGTTCTTC
cdr3_aa: CASSPSGGSSYNEQFF

clone_size: .
d_call: TRBD1
v_call: TRBV5-1
j_call: TRBJ1-6
cdr3_nt: TGCGCCAGCAGCACACGGGACAGCCAATCACCCCTCCACTTT
cdr3_aa: CASSTRDSQSPLHF

clone_size: .
d_call: .
v_call: TRBV27
j_call: TRBJ1-6
cdr3_nt: TGTGCCAGCAGTTCGGGACTGAAGTCTCCCCTCCACTTT
cdr3_aa: CASSSGLKSPLHF

clone_size: .
d_call: .
v_call: TRBV28
j_call: TRBJ1-1
cdr3_nt: TGTGCCAGCAGTTTCCGAAGACAGGTGAACACTGAAGCTTTCTTT
cdr3_aa: CASSFRRQVNTEAFF

clone_size: .
d_call: TRBD1
v_call: TRBV24-1
j_call: TRBJ1-2
cdr3_nt: TGTGCCACCAGTGATTACCGGGACAGGGTCCTCGGCTACACCTTC
cdr3_aa: CATSDYRDRVLGYTF

clone_size: .
d_call: TRBD2
v_call: TRBV7-3
j_call: TRBJ2-1
cdr3_nt: TGTGCCAGCAGCTTCGGGAGGGCCTCCTACAATGAGCAGTTCTTC
cdr3_aa: CASSFGRASYNEQFF